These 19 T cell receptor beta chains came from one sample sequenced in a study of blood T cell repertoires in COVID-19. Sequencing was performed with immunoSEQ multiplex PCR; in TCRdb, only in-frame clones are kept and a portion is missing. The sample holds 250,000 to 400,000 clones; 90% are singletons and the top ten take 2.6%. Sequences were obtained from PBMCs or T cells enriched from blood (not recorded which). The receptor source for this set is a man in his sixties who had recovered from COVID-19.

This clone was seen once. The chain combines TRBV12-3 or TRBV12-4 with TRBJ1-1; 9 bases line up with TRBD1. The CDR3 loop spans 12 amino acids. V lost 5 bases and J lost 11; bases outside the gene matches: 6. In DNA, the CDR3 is TGTGCCAGCAGTACAGGGGGCTTGAGGGCTTTCTTT. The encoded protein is CASSTGGLRAFF.

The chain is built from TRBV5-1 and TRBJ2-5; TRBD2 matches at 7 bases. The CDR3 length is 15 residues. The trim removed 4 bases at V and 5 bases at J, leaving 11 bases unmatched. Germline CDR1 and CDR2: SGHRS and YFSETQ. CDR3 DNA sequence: TGCGCCAGCAGCCAAGGGCCGGGAGGTGGGGAGACCCAGTACTTC. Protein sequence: CASSQGPGGGETQYF.

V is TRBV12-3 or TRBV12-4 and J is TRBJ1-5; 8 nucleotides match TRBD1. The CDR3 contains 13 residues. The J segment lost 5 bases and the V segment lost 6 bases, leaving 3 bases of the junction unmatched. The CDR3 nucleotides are TGTGCCAGCAGCGTGGACAGGGATCAGCCCCAGCATTTT. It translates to CASSVDRDQPQHF.

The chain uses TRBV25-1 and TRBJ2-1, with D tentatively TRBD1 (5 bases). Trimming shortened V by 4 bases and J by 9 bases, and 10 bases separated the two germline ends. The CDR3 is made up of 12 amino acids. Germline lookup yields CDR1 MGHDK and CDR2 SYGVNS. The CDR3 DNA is TGTGCCAGCAGTGGACCTAGGGGTGAGCAGTTCTTC. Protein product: CASSGPRGEQFF.

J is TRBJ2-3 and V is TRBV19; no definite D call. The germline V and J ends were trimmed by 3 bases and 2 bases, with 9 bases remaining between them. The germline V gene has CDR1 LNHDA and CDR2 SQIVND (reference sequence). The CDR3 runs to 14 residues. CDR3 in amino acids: CASSIAAPTDTQYF. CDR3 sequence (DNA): TGTGCCAGTAGTATTGCGGCCCCCACAGATACGCAGTATTTT.

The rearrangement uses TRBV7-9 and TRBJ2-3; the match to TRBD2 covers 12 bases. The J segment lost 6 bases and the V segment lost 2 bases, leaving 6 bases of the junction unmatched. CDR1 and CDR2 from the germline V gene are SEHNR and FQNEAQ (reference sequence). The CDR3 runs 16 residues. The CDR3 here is CASSLKLAGGTDTQYF. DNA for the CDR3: TGTGCCAGCAGCTTAAAGCTAGCGGGAGGGACGGATACGCAGTATTTT.

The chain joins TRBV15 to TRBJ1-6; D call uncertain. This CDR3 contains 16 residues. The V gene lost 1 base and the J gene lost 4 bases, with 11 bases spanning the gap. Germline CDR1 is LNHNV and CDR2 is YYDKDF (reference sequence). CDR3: CATSRGAATYNSPLHF. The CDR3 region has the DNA TGTGCCACCAGCAGAGGGGCAGCTACATATAATTCACCCCTCCACTTT.

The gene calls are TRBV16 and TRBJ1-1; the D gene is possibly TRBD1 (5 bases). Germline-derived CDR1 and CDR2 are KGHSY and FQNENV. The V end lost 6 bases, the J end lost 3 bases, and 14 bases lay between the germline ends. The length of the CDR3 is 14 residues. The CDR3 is CASRGEGFDTEAFF. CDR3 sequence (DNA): TGTGCCAGCAGAGGGGAGGGGTTCGACACTGAAGCTTTCTTT. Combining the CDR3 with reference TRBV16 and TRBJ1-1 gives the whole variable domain GEEVAQTPKHLVRGEGQKAKLYCAPIKGHSYVFWYQQVLKNEFKFLISFQNENVFDETGMPKERFSAKCLPNSPCSLEIQATKLEDSAVYFCASRGEGFDTEAFFGQGTRLTVV.

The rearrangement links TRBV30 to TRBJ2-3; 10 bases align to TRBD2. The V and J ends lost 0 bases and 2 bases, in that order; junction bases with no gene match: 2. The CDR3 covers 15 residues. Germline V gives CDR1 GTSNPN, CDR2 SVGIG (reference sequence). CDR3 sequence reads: CAWSVSGRVTDTQYF. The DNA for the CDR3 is TGTGCCTGGAGTGTAAGCGGGAGGGTCACAGATACGCAGTATTTT.

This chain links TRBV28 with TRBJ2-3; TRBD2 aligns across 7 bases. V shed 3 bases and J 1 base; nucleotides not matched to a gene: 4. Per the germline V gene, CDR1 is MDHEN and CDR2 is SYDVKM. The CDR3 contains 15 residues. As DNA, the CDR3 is TGTGCCAGCAGTTTGGGTCTAGCGGGCACAGATACGCAGTATTTT. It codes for CASSLGLAGTDTQYF.

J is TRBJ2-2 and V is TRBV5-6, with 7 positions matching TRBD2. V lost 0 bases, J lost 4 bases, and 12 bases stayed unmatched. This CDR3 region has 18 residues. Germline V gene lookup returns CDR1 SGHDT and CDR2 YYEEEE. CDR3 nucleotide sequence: TGTGCCAGCAGCTTGGCCCAACCCGCGGGAGTCGGCACCGGGGAGCTGTTTTTT. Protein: CASSLAQPAGVGTGELFF.

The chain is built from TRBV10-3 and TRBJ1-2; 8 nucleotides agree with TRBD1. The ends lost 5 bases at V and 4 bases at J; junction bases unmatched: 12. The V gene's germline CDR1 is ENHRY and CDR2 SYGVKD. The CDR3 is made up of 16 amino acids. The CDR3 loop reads CAISLTRDRLSYGYTF. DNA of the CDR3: TGTGCCATCAGTCTTACCCGGGACAGGCTATCCTATGGCTACACCTTC.

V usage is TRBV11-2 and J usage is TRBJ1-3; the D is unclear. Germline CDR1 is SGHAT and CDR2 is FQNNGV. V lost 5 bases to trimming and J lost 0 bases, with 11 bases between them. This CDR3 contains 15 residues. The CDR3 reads CASSRDRVSGNTIYF. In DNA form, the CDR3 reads TGTGCCAGCAGCCGAGATCGGGTCTCTGGAAACACCATATATTTT.

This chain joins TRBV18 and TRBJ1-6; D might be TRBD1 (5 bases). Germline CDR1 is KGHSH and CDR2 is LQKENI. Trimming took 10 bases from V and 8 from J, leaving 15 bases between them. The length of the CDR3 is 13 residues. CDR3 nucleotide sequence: TGTGCCACGGGACTGGGAGGCGATTCACCCCTCCACTTT. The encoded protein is CATGLGGDSPLHF.

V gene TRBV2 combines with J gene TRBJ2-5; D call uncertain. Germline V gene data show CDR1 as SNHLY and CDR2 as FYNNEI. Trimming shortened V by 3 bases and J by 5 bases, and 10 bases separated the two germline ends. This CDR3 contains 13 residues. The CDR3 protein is CASSDGREETQYF. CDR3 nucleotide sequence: TGTGCCAGCAGTGATGGGCGAGAGGAGACCCAGTACTTC.

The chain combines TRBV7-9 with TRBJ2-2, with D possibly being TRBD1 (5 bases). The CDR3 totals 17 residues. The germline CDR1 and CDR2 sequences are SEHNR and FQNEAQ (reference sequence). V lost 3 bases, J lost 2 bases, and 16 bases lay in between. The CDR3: CASSFSQGSSNTGELFF. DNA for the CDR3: TGTGCCAGCAGCTTTAGTCAGGGATCGTCCAACACCGGGGAGCTGTTTTTT.

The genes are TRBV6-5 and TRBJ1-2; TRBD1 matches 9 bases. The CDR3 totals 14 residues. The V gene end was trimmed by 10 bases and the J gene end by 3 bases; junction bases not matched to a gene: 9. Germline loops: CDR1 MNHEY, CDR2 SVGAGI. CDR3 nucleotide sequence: TGTGCCATACCCCAACAGGGGGCATACTATGGCTACACCTTC. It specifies CAIPQQGAYYGYTF.

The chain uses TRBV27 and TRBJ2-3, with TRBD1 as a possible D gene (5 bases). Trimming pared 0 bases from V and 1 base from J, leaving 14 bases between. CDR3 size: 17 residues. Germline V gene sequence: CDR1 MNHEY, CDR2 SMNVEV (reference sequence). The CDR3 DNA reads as TGTGCCAGCAGTTTATCGTTAGGTGGGGCGGGCACAGATACGCAGTATTTT. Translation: CASSLSLGGAGTDTQYF.

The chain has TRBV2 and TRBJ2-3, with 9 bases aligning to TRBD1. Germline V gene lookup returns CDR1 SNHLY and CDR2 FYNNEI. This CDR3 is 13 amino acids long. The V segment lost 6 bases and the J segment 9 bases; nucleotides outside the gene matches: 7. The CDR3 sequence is CASSYRQGGTQYF. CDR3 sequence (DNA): TGTGCCAGCAGCTACAGACAGGGGGGAACGCAGTATTTT.